The rows below give T cell receptor beta chains drawn from one sample of a study of Graves' ophthalmopathy and Graves' hyperthyroidism. TCRdb ran MiXCR on the multiplex PCR reads and lists one entry per CDR3 protein. The sample holds approximately 160,000 distinct CDR3 sequences, just under 40% seen once. Sample: peripheral blood. The receptors stem from a man aged 25 to 40 with Graves' ophthalmopathy. Each CDR3 is given with its conserved first and last residue. The order of the fields is V gene, J gene, CDR3 protein.

v_call: TRBV6-2/TRBV6-3
j_call: TRBJ1-5
cdr3_aa: CASSKGGRPQHF

v_call: TRBV12-3/TRBV12-4
j_call: TRBJ1-6
cdr3_aa: CATSGGRGKSPLHF

v_call: TRBV6-1
j_call: TRBJ1-5
cdr3_aa: CASSVAGGNQPQHF

v_call: TRBV30
j_call: TRBJ2-7
cdr3_aa: CAWSRLAGVGEQYF

v_call: TRBV6-1
j_call: TRBJ2-4
cdr3_aa: CASSEAVRGIQYF

v_call: TRBV6-1
j_call: TRBJ1-5
cdr3_aa: CASRSTRGAGQPQHF

v_call: TRBV6-2/TRBV6-3
j_call: TRBJ2-6
cdr3_aa: CASSYSGVGSSGANVLTF

v_call: TRBV12-3/TRBV12-4
j_call: TRBJ1-5
cdr3_aa: CASSLGMGQPQHF

v_call: TRBV6-2/TRBV6-3
j_call: TRBJ2-7
cdr3_aa: CASTHLTRQGADEQYF

v_call: TRBV7-8
j_call: TRBJ1-1
cdr3_aa: CASSAYRGAGGEAFF

v_call: TRBV11-2
j_call: TRBJ2-5
cdr3_aa: CASSFGTSSAETQYF

v_call: TRBV6-1
j_call: TRBJ1-1
cdr3_aa: CASRQARNTEAFF

v_call: TRBV12-3/TRBV12-4
j_call: TRBJ1-2
cdr3_aa: CASSLSPGQNYGYTF

v_call: TRBV30
j_call: TRBJ1-6
cdr3_aa: CAWSVGEDSPLHF

v_call: TRBV28
j_call: TRBJ1-2
cdr3_aa: CASRPGQPVAYGYTF

v_call: TRBV6-2/TRBV6-3
j_call: TRBJ2-7
cdr3_aa: CASNPQGGEAYEQYF

v_call: TRBV20-1
j_call: TRBJ2-7
cdr3_aa: CSARGTGSYEQYF

v_call: TRBV28
j_call: TRBJ2-2
cdr3_aa: CATARVPNTGELFF

v_call: TRBV6-1
j_call: TRBJ2-7
cdr3_aa: CASSATGFGSAQYF

v_call: TRBV20-1
j_call: TRBJ2-7
cdr3_aa: CSASTLASGSYEQYF

v_call: TRBV20-1
j_call: TRBJ1-1
cdr3_aa: CSARDGREVTEAFF

v_call: TRBV27
j_call: TRBJ2-3
cdr3_aa: CASSFGWTDTQYF

v_call: TRBV12-3/TRBV12-4
j_call: TRBJ1-6
cdr3_aa: CASSTGSTGSSSPLHF

v_call: TRBV6-1
j_call: TRBJ2-7
cdr3_aa: CASSDQTGRNPYEQYF

v_call: TRBV20-1
j_call: TRBJ2-7
cdr3_aa: CSASPPRGRGTYEQYF

v_call: TRBV20-1
j_call: TRBJ2-7
cdr3_aa: CSASGGARGSYEQYF

v_call: TRBV12-3/TRBV12-4
j_call: TRBJ1-1
cdr3_aa: CASSSPDQENTEAFF

v_call: TRBV28
j_call: TRBJ2-5
cdr3_aa: CASSQWADSGRGETQYF

v_call: TRBV6-1
j_call: TRBJ2-5
cdr3_aa: CASSVSDIETQYF

v_call: TRBV6-1
j_call: TRBJ1-6
cdr3_aa: CASRDRRKDSPLHF

v_call: TRBV7-2
j_call: TRBJ2-5
cdr3_aa: CASSPYGAGLEETQYF

v_call: TRBV15
j_call: TRBJ2-7
cdr3_aa: CATAKDTLLTYEQYF

v_call: TRBV29-1
j_call: TRBJ1-5
cdr3_aa: CSVGRGGPNQPQHF

v_call: TRBV28
j_call: TRBJ2-7
cdr3_aa: CASSVPGGEQYF

v_call: TRBV11-2
j_call: TRBJ2-7
cdr3_aa: CASSLDGAGLRSYEQYF

v_call: TRBV4-2
j_call: TRBJ2-7
cdr3_aa: CASSQVSRAEQYF

v_call: TRBV6-2/TRBV6-3
j_call: TRBJ1-6
cdr3_aa: CASSSPNPPGQAILHLHF

v_call: TRBV12-3/TRBV12-4
j_call: TRBJ1-2
cdr3_aa: CASQRGGYGYTF

v_call: TRBV27
j_call: TRBJ1-5
cdr3_aa: CASSLAAGGGQPQHF

v_call: TRBV28
j_call: TRBJ1-3
cdr3_aa: CASSLRGGSFDTIYF

v_call: TRBV6-2/TRBV6-3
j_call: TRBJ2-7
cdr3_aa: CASSYGRTYEQYF

v_call: TRBV12-5
j_call: TRBJ1-1
cdr3_aa: CASAGTSLTEAFF

v_call: TRBV27
j_call: TRBJ2-2
cdr3_aa: CASSTIQGLNTGELFF

v_call: TRBV24-1
j_call: TRBJ2-5
cdr3_aa: CATRDAGGETQYF

v_call: TRBV9
j_call: TRBJ2-5
cdr3_aa: CASSVGDEETQYF

v_call: TRBV28
j_call: TRBJ1-5
cdr3_aa: CASSTTGPNQPQHF

v_call: TRBV11-2
j_call: TRBJ2-5
cdr3_aa: CASSRTSGRARRETQYF

v_call: TRBV12-3/TRBV12-4
j_call: TRBJ1-6
cdr3_aa: CASSLTGGNSPLHF

v_call: TRBV6-2/TRBV6-3
j_call: TRBJ1-5
cdr3_aa: CASRLKTARTPNQPQHF